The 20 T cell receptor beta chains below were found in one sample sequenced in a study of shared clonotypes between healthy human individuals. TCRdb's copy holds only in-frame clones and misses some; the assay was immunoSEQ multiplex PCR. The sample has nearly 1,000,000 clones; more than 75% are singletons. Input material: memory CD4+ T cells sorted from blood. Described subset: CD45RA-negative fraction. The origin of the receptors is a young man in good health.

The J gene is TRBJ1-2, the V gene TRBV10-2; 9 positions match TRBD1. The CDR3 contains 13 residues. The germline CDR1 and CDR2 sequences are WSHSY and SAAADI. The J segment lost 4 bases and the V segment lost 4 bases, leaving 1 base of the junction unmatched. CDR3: CASSGGQGYGYTF. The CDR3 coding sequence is TGCGCCAGCAGTGGGGGACAGGGCTATGGCTACACCTTC.

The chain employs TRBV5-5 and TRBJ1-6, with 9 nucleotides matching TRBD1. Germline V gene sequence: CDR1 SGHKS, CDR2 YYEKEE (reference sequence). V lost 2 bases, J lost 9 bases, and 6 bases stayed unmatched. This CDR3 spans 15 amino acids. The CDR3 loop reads CASSLQGTGSSPLHF. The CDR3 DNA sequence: TGTGCCAGCAGCTTACAGGGGACAGGGTCTTCACCCCTCCACTTT.

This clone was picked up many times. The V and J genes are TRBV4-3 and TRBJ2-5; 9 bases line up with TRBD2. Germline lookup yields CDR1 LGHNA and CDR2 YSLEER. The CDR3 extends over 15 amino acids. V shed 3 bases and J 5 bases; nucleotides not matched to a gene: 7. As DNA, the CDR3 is TGCGCCAGCAGCCAGTTAGCGGGAGTTTTGGAGACCCAGTACTTC. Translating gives CASSQLAGVLETQYF.

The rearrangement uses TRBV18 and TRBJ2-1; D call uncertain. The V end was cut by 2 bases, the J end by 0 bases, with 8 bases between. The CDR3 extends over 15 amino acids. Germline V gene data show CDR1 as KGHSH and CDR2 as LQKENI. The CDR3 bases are TGTGCCAGCTCACCAGGCCCCCGCTCCTACAATGAGCAGTTCTTC. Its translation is CASSPGPRSYNEQFF. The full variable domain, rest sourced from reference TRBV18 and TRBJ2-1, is NAGVMQNPRHLVRRRGQEARLRCSPMKGHSHVYWYRQLPEEGLKFMVYLQKENIIDESGMPKERFSAEFPKEGPSILRIQQVVRGDSAAYFCASSPGPRSYNEQFFGPGTRLTVL.

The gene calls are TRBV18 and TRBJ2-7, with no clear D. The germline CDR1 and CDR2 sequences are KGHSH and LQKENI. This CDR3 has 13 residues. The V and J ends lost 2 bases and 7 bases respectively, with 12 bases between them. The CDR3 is CASSPGQRQEQYF. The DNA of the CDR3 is TGTGCCAGCTCACCAGGTCAACGTCAAGAGCAGTACTTC.

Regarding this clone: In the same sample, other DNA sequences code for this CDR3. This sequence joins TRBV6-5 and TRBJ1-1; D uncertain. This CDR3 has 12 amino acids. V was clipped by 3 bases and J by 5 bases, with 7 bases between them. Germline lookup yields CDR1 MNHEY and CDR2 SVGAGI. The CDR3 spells CASSYLGTEAFF. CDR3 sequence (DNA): TGTGCCAGCAGTTATTTAGGGACTGAAGCTTTCTTT.

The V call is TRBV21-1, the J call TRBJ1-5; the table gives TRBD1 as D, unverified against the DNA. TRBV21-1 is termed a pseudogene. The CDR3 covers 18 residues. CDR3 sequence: CASSKAQGDRVRYQPQHF. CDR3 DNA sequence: TGTGCCAGCAGCAAAGCACAAGGGGACAGGGTTCGATATCAGCCCCAGCATTTT.

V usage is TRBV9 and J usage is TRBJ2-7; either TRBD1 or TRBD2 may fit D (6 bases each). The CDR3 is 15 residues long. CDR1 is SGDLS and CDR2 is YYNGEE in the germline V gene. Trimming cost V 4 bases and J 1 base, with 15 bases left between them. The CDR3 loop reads CASSQGSGGSYEQYF. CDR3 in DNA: TGTGCCAGCAGCCAGGGGTCTGGGGGGTCCTACGAGCAGTACTTC.

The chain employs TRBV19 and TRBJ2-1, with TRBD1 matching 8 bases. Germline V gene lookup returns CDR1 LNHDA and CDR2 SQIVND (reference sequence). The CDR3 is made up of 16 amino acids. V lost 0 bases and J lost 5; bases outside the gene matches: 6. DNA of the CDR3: TGTGCCAGTAGTATAGAAGGGACAGGAACTAACAATGAGCAGTTCTTC. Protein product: CASSIEGTGTNNEQFF.

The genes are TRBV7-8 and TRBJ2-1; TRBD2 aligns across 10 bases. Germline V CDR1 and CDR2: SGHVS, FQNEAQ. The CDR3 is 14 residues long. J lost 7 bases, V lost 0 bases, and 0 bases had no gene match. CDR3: CASSLASGGNEQFF. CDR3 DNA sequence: TGTGCCAGCAGCTTAGCTAGCGGGGGGAATGAGCAGTTCTTC.

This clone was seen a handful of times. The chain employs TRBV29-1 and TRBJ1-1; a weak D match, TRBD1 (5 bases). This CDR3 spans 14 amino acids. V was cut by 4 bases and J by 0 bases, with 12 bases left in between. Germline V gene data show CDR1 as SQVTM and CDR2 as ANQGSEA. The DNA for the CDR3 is TGCAGCGTTGGGGACCGCGTCTTGAACACTGAAGCTTTCTTT. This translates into CSVGDRVLNTEAFF.

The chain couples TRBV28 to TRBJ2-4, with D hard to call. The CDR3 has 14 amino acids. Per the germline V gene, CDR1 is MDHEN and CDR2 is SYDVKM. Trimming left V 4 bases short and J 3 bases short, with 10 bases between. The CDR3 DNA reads TGTGCCAGCAGTTCCTGGTCGGGCAAAAACATTCAGTACTTC. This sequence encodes CASSSWSGKNIQYF.

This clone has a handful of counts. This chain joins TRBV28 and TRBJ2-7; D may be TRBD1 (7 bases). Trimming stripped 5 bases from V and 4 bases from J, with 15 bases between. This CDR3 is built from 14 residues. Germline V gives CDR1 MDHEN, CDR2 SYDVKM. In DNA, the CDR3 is TGTGCCAGCAGTCCTCAGGGGGGAGGATACGAGCAGTACTTC. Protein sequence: CASSPQGGGYEQYF.

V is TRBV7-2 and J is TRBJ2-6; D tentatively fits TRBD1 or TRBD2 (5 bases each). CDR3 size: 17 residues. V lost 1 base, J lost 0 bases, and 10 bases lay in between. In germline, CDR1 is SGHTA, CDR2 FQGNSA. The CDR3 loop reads CASSLVGDVSGANVLTF. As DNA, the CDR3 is TGTGCCAGCAGCTTAGTTGGGGACGTCTCTGGGGCCAACGTCCTGACTTTC.

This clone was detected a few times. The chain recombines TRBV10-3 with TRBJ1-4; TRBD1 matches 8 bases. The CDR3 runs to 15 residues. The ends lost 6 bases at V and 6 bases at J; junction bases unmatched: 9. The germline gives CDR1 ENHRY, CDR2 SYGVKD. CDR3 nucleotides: TGTGCCATCAGGCATTGGGACAGGCGCGATGAAAAACTGTTTTTT. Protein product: CAIRHWDRRDEKLFF.

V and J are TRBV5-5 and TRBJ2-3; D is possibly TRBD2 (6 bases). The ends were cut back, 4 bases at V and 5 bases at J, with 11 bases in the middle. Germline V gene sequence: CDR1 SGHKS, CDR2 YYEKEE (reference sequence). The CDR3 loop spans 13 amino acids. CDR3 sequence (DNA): TGTGCCAGCAGCCGTGGAGGGATAGATACGCAGTATTTT. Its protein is CASSRGGIDTQYF.

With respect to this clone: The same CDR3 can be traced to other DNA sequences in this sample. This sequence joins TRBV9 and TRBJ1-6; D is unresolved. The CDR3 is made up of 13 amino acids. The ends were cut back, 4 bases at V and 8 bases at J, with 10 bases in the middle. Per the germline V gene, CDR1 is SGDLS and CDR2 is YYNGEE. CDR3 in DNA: TGTGCCAGCAGCACTGGACCTGATTCACCCCTCCACTTT. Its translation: CASSTGPDSPLHF.

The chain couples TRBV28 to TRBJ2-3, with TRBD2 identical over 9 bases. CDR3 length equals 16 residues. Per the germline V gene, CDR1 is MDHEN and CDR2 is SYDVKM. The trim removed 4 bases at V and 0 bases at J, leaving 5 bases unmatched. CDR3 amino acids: CASSSLAGFSTDTQYF. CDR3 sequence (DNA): TGTGCCAGCAGTTCCCTAGCGGGGTTTAGCACAGATACGCAGTATTTT. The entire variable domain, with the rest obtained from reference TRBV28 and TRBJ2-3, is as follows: DVKVTQSSRYLVKRTGEKVFLECVQDMDHENMFWYRQDPGLGLRLIYFSYDVKMKEKGDIPEGYSVSREKKERFSLILESASTNQTSMYLCASSSLAGFSTDTQYFGPGTRLTVL.

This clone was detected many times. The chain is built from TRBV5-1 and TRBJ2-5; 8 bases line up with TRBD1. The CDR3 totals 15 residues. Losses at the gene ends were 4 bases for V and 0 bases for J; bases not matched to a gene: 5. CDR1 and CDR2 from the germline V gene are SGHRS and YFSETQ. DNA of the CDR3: TGCGCCAGCAGCACCGGACAGGGCAACCAAGAGACCCAGTACTTC. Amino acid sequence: CASSTGQGNQETQYF.

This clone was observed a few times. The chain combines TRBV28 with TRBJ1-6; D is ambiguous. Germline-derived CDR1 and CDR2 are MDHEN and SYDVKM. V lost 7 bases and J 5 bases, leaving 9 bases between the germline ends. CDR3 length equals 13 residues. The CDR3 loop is CASIDVNNSPLHF. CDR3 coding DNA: TGTGCCAGCATTGACGTTAATAATTCACCCCTCCACTTT.